This is a list of T cell receptor beta chains from one sample in a study of blood T cell repertoires in COVID-19. The repertoire was sequenced with immunoSEQ multiplex PCR; TCRdb's copy has only in-frame clones and lacks some. The sample has 95,000 to 150,000 clones, about 79% seen once; the top ten hold 2.3%. Sequences were obtained from peripheral blood. These receptor sequences come from a man aged 70-80 years with acute or convalescent COVID-19. Both conserved end residues are part of each CDR3. Each record gives: J gene, clone size, V gene, D gene, CDR3 DNA, CDR3 protein. D genes are given only for firm matches. Expanded clones are given a class, and other clones once, few, many or no size at all.

>TRBJ1-5|-|TRBV6-5|-
TGTGCCAGTAACACCAATAGCAATCAGCCCCAGCATTTT
CASNTNSNQPQHF
>TRBJ2-7|-|TRBV19|-
TGTGCCAGTAGTAGAGGACAGTCCTACGAGCAGTACTTC
CASSRGQSYEQYF
>TRBJ2-1|-|TRBV7-9|TRBD2
TGTGCCGGCACGGTCGGGGGGAATGAGCAGTTCTTC
CAGTVGGNEQFF
>TRBJ1-2|-|TRBV4-3|-
TGCGCCAGCAGCCAAGTACCCTTGGGAGGCGGCTACACCTTC
CASSQVPLGGGYTF
>TRBJ2-2|-|TRBV25-1|TRBD1
TGTGCCAGCAGTAAAAGGGACAGGGACGGGGCCACCGGGGAGCTGTTTTTT
CASSKRDRDGATGELFF
>TRBJ2-1|-|TRBV24-1|TRBD2
TGTGCCACCAGTGATTCCCGGGGGGGCTCCTACAATGAGCAGTTCTTC
CATSDSRGGSYNEQFF
>TRBJ2-3|-|TRBV10-3|TRBD2
TGTGCCATCACCCGGACTAGCGGGGTGGAGGGTACGCAGTATTTT
CAITRTSGVEGTQYF
>TRBJ1-3|-|TRBV4-1|TRBD1
TGCGCCAGCAGCCAAGATTCGGACAGGGGTTCTGGAAACACCATATATTTT
CASSQDSDRGSGNTIYF
>TRBJ2-1|-|TRBV4-3|-
TGCGCCAGCAGCCACCCTAGGGGCGATGAGCAGTTCTTC
CASSHPRGDEQFF
>TRBJ2-7|-|TRBV19|TRBD2
TGTGCCAGTAGTTGGGGACTAGCGGGGAGCGAGCAGTACTTC
CASSWGLAGSEQYF
>TRBJ1-2|-|TRBV11-2|-
TGTGCCAGCAGCTTACTCGTGGGAAGAGGAGGAGGCTACACCTTC
CASSLLVGRGGGYTF
>TRBJ2-7|many|TRBV10-3|-
TGTGCCATCAGGAGCTTAGCGAGCTCCTACGAGCAGTACTTC
CAIRSLASSYEQYF
>TRBJ1-1|-|TRBV25-1|-
TGTGCCAGCAGTCTAGAGGGTCCTCGGGCTTTCTTT
CASSLEGPRAFF
>TRBJ2-3|-|TRBV7-9|-
TGTGCCAGCAGCCCCCGTGCGGGCAGGAGCACAGATACGCAGTATTTT
CASSPRAGRSTDTQYF
>TRBJ2-5|-|TRBV5-4|TRBD2
TGTGCCAGCAGCTTGGCCCTGGGCGGGGGACAAGAGACCCAGTACTTC
CASSLALGGGQETQYF
>TRBJ1-1|-|TRBV3-1/TRBV3-2|TRBD1
TGTGCCAGCAGCTACAAGAGGGGGACAGAGAACACTGAAGCTTTCTTT
CASSYKRGTENTEAFF
>TRBJ2-1|-|TRBV7-3|TRBD2
TGTGCCAGCAGCTTAATCCCAGCGGGGGCCTACAATGAGCAGTTCTTC
CASSLIPAGAYNEQFF
>TRBJ2-5|-|TRBV9|TRBD1
TGTGCCAGCAGCGTAGGGGACAGGATGTTCGAAGAGACCCAGTACTTC
CASSVGDRMFEETQYF
>TRBJ2-1|-|TRBV9|TRBD2
TGTGCCAGCAGCGCCGGGACTAGCGGGGGGGCGGGTTACAATGAGCAGTTCTTC
CASSAGTSGGAGYNEQFF
>TRBJ1-1|few|TRBV30|-
TGTGCCTGGAGTGCCCCATACTGGAACACTGAAGCTTTCTTT
CAWSAPYWNTEAFF
>TRBJ2-5|-|TRBV11-2|TRBD2
TGTGCCAGCAGCTCGGGACCAGCGGGGGAGACCCAGTACTTC
CASSSGPAGETQYF
>TRBJ2-3|-|TRBV7-2|-
TGTGCCAGCAGCTTAGAAAGAACGGGGACGCAGTATTTT
CASSLERTGTQYF
>TRBJ1-2|-|TRBV5-1|TRBD1
TGCGCCAGCAGCTTGGATTCAGGGACAGGGGGGTCTAGCTACACCTTC
CASSLDSGTGGSSYTF
>TRBJ2-5|-|TRBV2|TRBD1
TGTGCCAGCAGTGAACTGACAGGGGGCTTTGTGACCCAGTACTTC
CASSELTGGFVTQYF